The T cell receptor beta chain described here comes from a study of a mutant IDH1 vaccine in newly diagnosed glioma (dated by TCRdb to the early 2020s). General notes on the study: Patients were given eight vaccinations, in weeks 1, 3, 5, 7, 11, 15, 19 and 23, which matched visits V03 through V10. In the chemotherapy-containing groups, vaccination started alongside temozolomide cycles, whereas in patients who had radiotherapy alone it started 4-6 weeks after radiotherapy. Of the 25 to 40 patients who were treated, about 62% were male and 37.5% were female, and the mean age was roughly 40 years. Peripheral blood was drawn at six visits: V03 (baseline), V05, V07, V10, V12 and V13. For exploratory analyses, about two dozen treated patients had longitudinal TCRB deep sequencing done wherever samples were available. Before enrollment, patients had received standard therapy of radiotherapy alone, temozolomide alone, or radiochemotherapy with temozolomide; most received the combination.

The library relied on the immunoSEQ multiplex PCR assay. Rearranged TCR beta chain sequences were amplified with the hsTCRB Kit following the manufacturer's protocol. TCRB libraries were sequenced on an Illumina MiSeq. In the original analysis: The proprietary platform of the kit vendor was used for demultiplexing, trimming and gene mapping. TCRdb holds this immuneACCESS table with in-frame rearrangements only. Some clones are missing; in checked studies, unresolved V genes explain under half, and the rest has no known cause. V and J calls plus clone size are reproduced from that table; the DNA served to infer D and trimming. For this sample there are 45,000 to 65,000 clones; about 81% appear just once. Of the sample, around 8.4% falls within the top ten clones. Of note for this clone: Its antigen is unknown. No base qualities exist here, and no much larger clone lies one base off it.

Results and caveats for the whole study, not just this receptor: The authors noted that analyses of patient blood samples could not be reproduced because of sample limitations. Changes in the top peripheral T cell clonotypes picked up by TCRB sequencing did not appear to be linked to pseudoprogression. Vaccine-induced immune responses across multiple MHC alleles were detected in about 92% of patients. Availability determined which PBMC samples were chosen for TCRB deep sequencing.

This specimen's time point label, interpreted: week 23, last vaccination. Each vaccine dose, consisting of 300 ug of a 20-mer mutant IDH1 peptide in Montanide, was administered subcutaneously with topical imiquimod. The donors had newly diagnosed IDH1-mutant astrocytomas of WHO grade 3 or 4 that showed loss of nuclear ATRX. The samples were drawn from NOA16, a multicentre, single-arm, open-label phase I trial in Germany that tested a mutant IDH1 peptide vaccine in humans for the first time. Genomic DNA for TCRB sequencing was extracted from EDTA blood using the DNeasy Blood and Tissue Kit. The TCR was taken from a woman aged 40 to 55 with glioma. Some clones in this sample may be carry-over from other donors' samples. The sequencing used PBMCs, collected from a glioma patient whose treatment included an IDH1 peptide vaccine.

The CDR3 has the sequence CASSQGGGTPVGETQYF. In nucleotide form, the sequence is TGCGCCAGCAGCCAAGGGGGGGGGACACCGGTGGGAGAGACCCAGTACTTC. The chain links TRBV4-3 with TRBJ2-5; TRBD2 is perhaps the D gene, given 7 matching bases. Including cysteine and phenylalanine, the CDR3 has 17 amino acids. CDR3 DNA is the only sequence kept; it has 51 bases, read in frame from the first base. At the junction V is shortened by 1 base and J by 4 bases, with 19 bases in between. Reading the germline V gene gives CDR1 LGHNA and CDR2 YSLEER.